These 15 T cell receptor beta chains originate from one sample sequenced in a study of beta chain features in type 1 diabetes. Overall study results and limits: People with Type 1 diabetes carried modestly yet significantly shorter TCRB CDR3s in all four CD4+ subsets.

No cognate antigen is known for these TCRs. All of the isolated RNA was reverse transcribed, so expressed TCRB transcripts were sequenced. Repertoires were generated with immunoSEQ multiplex PCR, while TCRdb's copy carries only in-frame clones and drops some. The sample consists of around 250,000 clones, 14% of them appearing once. Sequencing was performed on naive CD4+ T cells from blood. The receptors come from a man aged 25 to 40 with type 1 diabetes.

This clone showed up just a few times. The gene calls are TRBV11-2 and TRBJ2-7; 8 positions agree with TRBD1. The CDR3 is 13 residues long. CDR1 and CDR2 (germline): SGHAT, FQNNGV. The V and J ends lost 5 bases and 3 bases, in that order; junction bases with no gene match: 3. The CDR3 reads CASSNDRGYEQYF. DNA of the CDR3: TGTGCCAGCAGCAACGACAGGGGCTACGAGCAGTACTTC. Full variable domain (outside the CDR3, taken from reference TRBV11-2 and TRBJ2-7): EAGVAQSPRYKIIEKRQSVAFWCNPISGHATLYWYQQILGQGPKLLIQFQNNGVVDDSQLPKDRFSAERLKGVDSTLKIQPAKLEDSAVYLCASSNDRGYEQYFGPGTRLTVT.

The gene calls are TRBV18 and TRBJ1-5, with 7 bases lining up with TRBD1. This CDR3 comprises 14 residues. Trimming cost V 3 bases and J 4 bases; bases outside gene matches: 3. The germline CDR1 and CDR2 sequences are KGHSH and LQKENI. As DNA, the CDR3 is TGTGCCAGCTCACCGGGGACAGAGAATCAGCCCCAGCATTTT. Its protein is CASSPGTENQPQHF.

The chain couples TRBV29-1 to TRBJ2-5, with no clear D. Germline V gene data show CDR1 as SQVTM and CDR2 as ANQGSEA. V gave up 5 bases and J gave up 4 bases, with 5 bases separating them. This CDR3 spans 10 amino acids. The CDR3 DNA follows: TGCAGCGTTCTCAGAGAGACCCAGTACTTC. Amino acids: CSVLRETQYF.

This chain links TRBV13 with TRBJ2-5; D may be TRBD1 (6 bases). This CDR3 region has 16 residues. Germline loops: CDR1 PRHDT, CDR2 FYEKMQ (reference sequence). Between the trimmed V and J ends, which lost 5 bases and 1 base, there was a span of 17 bases. CDR3 sequence (DNA): TGTGCCAGCAGCCTTTCACAGGGCCTAACCCAAGAGACCCAGTACTTC. It is translated as CASSLSQGLTQETQYF.

This clone was counted between two and nine times. This sequence joins TRBV6-5 and TRBJ2-1, with TRBD1 as a possible D gene (6 bases). Germline CDR1 reads MNHEY; CDR2 reads SVGAGI. The CDR3 extends over 14 amino acids. Between the trimmed V and J ends, which lost 6 bases and 5 bases, there was a span of 14 bases. CDR3 coding DNA: TGTGCCAGCAGCCGAGATGGGGGCCACAATGAGCAGTTCTTC. Its translation: CASSRDGGHNEQFF.

The J gene is TRBJ2-1, the V gene TRBV10-3; TRBD2 agrees at 8 bases. Losses at the gene ends were 8 bases for V and 10 bases for J; bases not matched to a gene: 13. This CDR3 spans 14 amino acids. Per germline, CDR1 ENHRY and CDR2 SYGVKD. CDR3 in DNA: TGTGCCATCGTAAGCGGGGGAGTCCCTGGGGAGCAGTTCTTC. It is translated as CAIVSGGVPGEQFF.

The rearrangement joins TRBV27 to TRBJ2-5; 11 nucleotides match TRBD2. The V and J ends lost 6 bases and 5 bases, in that order; junction bases with no gene match: 5. The CDR3 extends over 14 amino acids. Germline V gives CDR1 MNHEY, CDR2 SMNVEV (reference sequence). The CDR3 protein is CASSPLAGEETQYF. CDR3 DNA sequence: TGTGCCAGCAGCCCACTAGCGGGAGAGGAGACCCAGTACTTC.

This clone was recorded a few times. The chain is built from TRBV30 and TRBJ2-3; 9 positions agree with TRBD2. J was trimmed by 4 bases and V by 5 bases; bases with no gene match: 10. This CDR3 spans 15 amino acids. Germline CDR1 is GTSNPN and CDR2 is SVGIG (reference sequence). The CDR3 here is CAWGGIAGAADTQYF. Here the CDR3 DNA reads TGTGCCTGGGGGGGAATAGCGGGAGCCGCAGATACGCAGTATTTT.

This clone was recorded a few times. The rearrangement links TRBV5-6 to TRBJ2-7; D might be TRBD2 (5 bases). The germline CDR1 and CDR2 sequences are SGHDT and YYEEEE. The CDR3 length is 13 residues. Trimming removed 0 bases at V and 9 bases at J, with 13 bases between. DNA for the CDR3: TGTGCCAGCAGCTTGGGCCAGTCAGAGGGGCAGTACTTC. Its translation: CASSLGQSEGQYF. Complete variable domain (other parts from reference TRBV5-6 and TRBJ2-7): DAGVTQSPTHLIKTRGQQVTLRCSPKSGHDTVSWYQQALGQGPQFIFQYYEEEERQRGNFPDRFSGHQFPNYSSELNVNALLLGDSALYLCASSLGQSEGQYFGPGTRLTVT.

Points on this clone: Different DNA sequences within this sample yield the same CDR3. The rearrangement joins TRBV9 to TRBJ1-2; unclear D gene. The CDR3 spans 13 residues. V shed 0 bases and J shed 3 bases, with 6 bases lying between them. Germline V gene data show CDR1 as SGDLS and CDR2 as YYNGEE. The CDR3 protein is CASSVGRDYGYTF. The CDR3 coding sequence is TGTGCCAGCAGCGTAGGGCGGGACTATGGCTACACCTTC. Full variable domain (remainder filled in from reference TRBV9 and TRBJ1-2): DSGVTQTPKHLITATGQRVTLRCSPRSGDLSVYWYQQSLDQGLQFLIQYYNGEERAKGNILERFSAQQFPDLHSELNLSSLELGDSALYFCASSVGRDYGYTFGSGTRLTVV.

In its sample, this clone was seen a few times. J is TRBJ1-1 and V is TRBV18; TRBD1 is a possible D gene (5 bases). Germline lookup yields CDR1 KGHSH and CDR2 LQKENI. The CDR3 spans 13 residues. With 4 bases removed from V and 3 bases from J, the gap between germline ends came to 9 bases. CDR3 loop: CASSLKGDTEAFF. CDR3 nucleotide sequence: TGTGCCAGCTCACTAAAAGGGGACACTGAAGCTTTCTTT.

The V and J genes are TRBV5-1 and TRBJ2-2; D call uncertain. The germline CDR1 and CDR2 sequences are SGHRS and YFSETQ. CDR3 length equals 13 residues. The V end lost 4 bases, the J end lost 3 bases, and 7 bases lay between the germline ends. DNA of the CDR3: TGCGCCAGCAGCGGCCAGTACACCGGGGAGCTGTTTTTT. This codes for CASSGQYTGELFF.

In its sample, this clone was seen once. The chain uses TRBV5-6 and TRBJ2-7, with TRBD1 identical over 8 bases. The CDR3 consists of 16 residues. Germline trimming cut 3 bases from V and 7 bases from J; bases unmatched to any gene: 15. The germline CDR1 and CDR2 sequences are SGHDT and YYEEEE. The CDR3 is CASSSDRVGFTREQYF. The CDR3 nucleotides are TGTGCCAGCAGCTCGGACAGGGTGGGGTTTACGCGAGAGCAGTACTTC.

The chain employs TRBV28 and TRBJ2-7; maybe TRBD2 (6 bases). V was pared by 5 bases and J by 5 bases, with 19 bases between. This CDR3 is built from 15 residues. The V gene's germline CDR1 is MDHEN and CDR2 SYDVKM. CDR3 nucleotides: TGTGCCAGCAGTCCCTTGGGGTCGGGAGCGCACGAGCAGTACTTC. Its protein product is CASSPLGSGAHEQYF. Looking up the rest from reference TRBV28 and TRBJ2-7 gives the full variable domain: DVKVTQSSRYLVKRTGEKVFLECVQDMDHENMFWYRQDPGLGLRLIYFSYDVKMKEKGDIPEGYSVSREKKERFSLILESASTNQTSMYLCASSPLGSGAHEQYFGPGTRLTVT.

J is TRBJ2-1 and V is TRBV28; 9 bases map to TRBD1. The J segment lost 0 bases and the V segment lost 6 bases, leaving 6 bases of the junction unmatched. The CDR3 has 16 amino acids. Per the germline V gene, CDR1 is MDHEN and CDR2 is SYDVKM. CDR3 protein: CASSPGTGNSYNEQFF. The CDR3 coding sequence is TGTGCCAGCAGCCCCGGGACAGGGAACTCCTACAATGAGCAGTTCTTC.